The entry below describes one T cell receptor beta chain. Its specificity is not known. The data are from a study of early T cells in non-severe SARS-CoV-2 infection. General observations from the study: The study's VDJdb matching favored anti-spike CD8 responses and missed private and CD4 specificities.

Germline CDR1 and CDR2: LNHDA and SQIVND (reference sequence). This CDR3 is 15 amino acids long. Trimming removed 5 bases from V and 5 bases from J, with 15 bases in between. The TCR library protocol attached unique molecular identifiers to the individual cDNA molecules. TCRdb redid the calling of the 5' RACE reads with MiXCR, one entry per CDR3 protein. This table has tens of thousands of distinct CDR3 sequences, roughly 6% appearing once. Input material: whole blood. The chain carries TRBV19 and TRBJ2-2; D is possibly TRBD1 (6 bases). The source of this sequence is an adult who was a healthcare worker with PCR-confirmed SARS-CoV-2 infection or an uninfected control (not recorded which). In DNA, the CDR3 is TGTGCCAGTAGTTCGGCTGCAGGGGCTACCGGGGAGCTGTTTTTT. Translating gives CASSSAAGATGELFF.